One sample yielded the 21 T cell receptor beta chains listed below, sequenced in a study of T cell responses to AZD1222 COVID-19 vaccine. The repertoire was sequenced with immunoSEQ multiplex PCR; TCRdb's copy has only in-frame clones and lacks some. The data hold hundreds of thousands of clones, with 85% to 95% observed a single time. The specimen was peripheral blood, collected 28 days after the second AZD1222 dose. The origin of the receptors is an adult who received the AZD1222 COVID-19 vaccine.

This clone was observed a few times. The chain links TRBV9 to TRBJ1-1; 7 bases align to TRBD1. The CDR3 contains 15 residues. With 3 bases clipped from V and 1 base from J, the junction kept 6 bases outside the gene matches. Germline loops: CDR1 SGDLS, CDR2 YYNGEE. This CDR3 reads CASSAWDRANTEAFF. In DNA, the CDR3 is TGTGCCAGCAGCGCTTGGGACAGAGCGAACACTGAAGCTTTCTTT.

The rearrangement links TRBV5-5 to TRBJ1-1, with 8 bases identical to TRBD1. There are 14 residues in the CDR3. With V trimmed by 3 bases and J by 5 bases, 6 bases remained unmatched. The germline V gene has CDR1 SGHKS and CDR2 YYEKEE (reference sequence). The CDR3 nucleotides are TGTGCCAGCAGCTCTACAGGGGGGAGGACTGAAGCTTTCTTT. Protein product: CASSSTGGRTEAFF.

This chain uses TRBV14 with TRBJ2-5; 7 nucleotides line up with TRBD1. This CDR3 region has 16 residues. V shed 4 bases, J shed 4 bases, and the junction held 12 bases outside the gene matches. CDR1 is SGHDN and CDR2 is FVKESK in the germline V gene. The CDR3 DNA reads as TGTGCCAGCAGCCCGGGACAGTTATCTTGGGGAGAGACCCAGTACTTC. The encoded protein is CASSPGQLSWGETQYF.

The V gene is TRBV18, the J gene TRBJ1-3; TRBD1 matches at 7 bases. V shed 3 bases and J 7 bases; nucleotides not matched to a gene: 12. This CDR3 contains 16 residues. Germline lookup yields CDR1 KGHSH and CDR2 LQKENI. The CDR3 DNA follows: TGTGCCAGCTCACCGCGCAACGGACAGGAAGGTAACACCATATATTTT. Its protein is CASSPRNGQEGNTIYF.

The chain carries TRBV6-1 and TRBJ1-3, with D possibly being TRBD1 (5 bases). Germline V lookup: CDR1 MNHNS, CDR2 SASEGT. Trimming took 6 bases from V and 0 from J, leaving 18 bases between them. The CDR3 has 17 residues. CDR3 in amino acids: CASRENPAGSSGNTIYF. DNA for the CDR3: TGTGCCAGCAGAGAAAATCCGGCAGGGTCCTCTGGAAACACCATATATTTT.

CDR3 sequence (DNA): TGTGCCAGCAGCTTAGGGACGGGGGCCATCAATCAGCCCCAGCATTTT. As protein: CASSLGTGAINQPQHF. This chain links TRBV7-9 with TRBJ1-5, with D maybe TRBD1 (6 bases). V gave up 1 base and J gave up 3 bases, with 13 bases separating them. The germline gives CDR1 SEHNR, CDR2 FQNEAQ (reference sequence). The CDR3 covers 16 residues.

This clone has just one count. The CDR3, as DNA: TGTGCCAGCAGCCCGGGACTAGCGGCGAACACCGGGGAGCTGTTTTTT. This translates into CASSPGLAANTGELFF. The chain uses TRBV7-2 and TRBJ2-2; 11 bases line up with TRBD2. The CDR3 has 16 residues. Germline CDR1 and CDR2: SGHTA and FQGNSA. Trimming removed 5 bases from V and 0 bases from J; junction bases left unmatched: 2. Complete variable domain (other parts from reference TRBV7-2 and TRBJ2-2): GAGVSQSPSNKVTEKGKDVELRCDPISGHTALYWYRQSLGQGLEFLIYFQGNSAPDKSGLPSDRFSAERTGGSVSTLTIQRTQQEDSAVYLCASSPGLAANTGELFFGEGSRLTVL.

This chain connects TRBV7-9 to TRBJ2-1; D may be TRBD2 (6 bases). The V end was cut by 5 bases, the J end by 6 bases, with 17 bases between. This CDR3 contains 15 residues. CDR1 and CDR2 from the germline V gene are SEHNR and FQNEAQ (reference sequence). The CDR3 protein is CASSPRDWGSNEQFF. The DNA for the CDR3 is TGTGCCAGCAGCCCCCGGGACTGGGGGTCCAATGAGCAGTTCTTC.

The CDR3 reads CASRWTAQDYGYTF. The CDR3, as DNA: TGTGCCAGCAGATGGACAGCCCAAGACTATGGCTACACCTTC. The rearrangement links TRBV2 to TRBJ1-2; a weak D match, TRBD1 (6 bases). Germline values: CDR1 SNHLY, CDR2 FYNNEI. The CDR3 runs to 14 residues. Trimming took 6 bases from V and 3 from J, leaving 14 bases between them.

This sequence joins TRBV7-2 and TRBJ2-3; 7 bases line up with TRBD2. The CDR3 covers 15 residues. CDR1 is SGHTA, CDR2 FQGNSA, per germline. The V and J ends lost 5 bases and 8 bases, in that order; junction bases with no gene match: 13. CDR3 loop: CASSNTGAPGGTQYF. The DNA of the CDR3 is TGTGCCAGCAGCAACACCGGGGCCCCGGGGGGTACGCAGTATTTT.

V usage is TRBV2 and J usage is TRBJ1-6; no clear D. In germline, CDR1 is SNHLY, CDR2 FYNNEI. The V and J ends lost 3 bases and 8 bases respectively, with 11 bases between them. The CDR3 spans 14 residues. The CDR3 DNA reads as TGTGCCAGCAGTGATGTGATCCGGGATTCACCCCTCCACTTT. Translating it yields CASSDVIRDSPLHF. The full variable domain, in which reference TRBV2 and TRBJ1-6 provide the parts outside the CDR3, is EPEVTQTPSHQVTQMGQEVILRCVPISNHLYFYWYRQILGQKVEFLVSFYNNEISEKSEIFDDQFSVERPDGSNFTLKIRSTKLEDSAMYFCASSDVIRDSPLHFGNGTRLTVT.

This chain connects TRBV5-1 to TRBJ2-3; D is perhaps TRBD1 (6 bases). The CDR3 totals 16 residues. CDR1 SGHRS and CDR2 YFSETQ come from the germline V gene. Between the trimmed V and J ends, which lost 4 bases and 0 bases, there was a span of 15 bases. CDR3 DNA sequence: TGCGCCAGCAGCGCCGCAGGGGCGAGTAGCACAGATACGCAGTATTTT. It encodes CASSAAGASSTDTQYF.

V and J are TRBV2 and TRBJ2-3; 8 bases are a match to TRBD2. Germline values: CDR1 SNHLY, CDR2 FYNNEI. V dropped 6 bases and J dropped 1; count of bases not matched to a gene: 6. The CDR3 has 15 amino acids. In DNA, the CDR3 is TGTGCCAGCAGAGAGCGGGGGCCGGGCACAGATACGCAGTATTTT. Translation: CASRERGPGTDTQYF.

CDR3: CASSLLPVSSYEQYF. DNA of the CDR3: TGTGCCAGCAGCTTATTGCCGGTGAGCTCCTACGAGCAGTACTTC. This chain connects TRBV7-2 to TRBJ2-7; D not certain. The CDR3 is 15 residues long. The germline gives CDR1 SGHTA, CDR2 FQGNSA. The germline V and J ends were trimmed by 2 bases and 0 bases, with 11 bases remaining between them.

The CDR3 is CASSLRDTEAFF. The CDR3 bases are TGTGCCAGCAGTTTGAGAGACACTGAAGCTTTCTTT. V gene TRBV25-1 combines with J gene TRBJ1-1; D unclear. Germline loops: CDR1 MGHDK, CDR2 SYGVNS. CDR3 length: 12 residues. V lost 5 bases, J lost 3 bases, and 7 bases lay in between. Full variable domain (missing parts from reference TRBV25-1 and TRBJ1-1): EADIYQTPRYLVIGTGKKITLECSQTMGHDKMYWYQQDPGMELHLIHYSYGVNSTEKGDLSSESTVSRIRTEHFPLTLESARPSHTSQYLCASSLRDTEAFFGQGTRLTVV.

CDR3 region: CASSLGRGTGNEQFF. In DNA, the CDR3 is TGTGCCAGCAGCTTGGGGCGCGGGACGGGCAATGAGCAGTTCTTC. The chain recombines TRBV7-8 with TRBJ2-1; D is perhaps TRBD2 (6 bases). The CDR3 totals 15 residues. The ends were cut back, 3 bases at V and 6 bases at J, with 15 bases in the middle. Germline-derived CDR1 and CDR2 are SGHVS and FQNEAQ.

This rearrangement joins TRBV7-9 to TRBJ1-6; D not certain. The V gene's germline CDR1 is SEHNR and CDR2 FQNEAQ (reference sequence). This CDR3 contains 14 residues. V was shortened by 1 base and J by 6 bases, with 7 bases between the two germline ends. In DNA form, the CDR3 reads TGTGCCAGCAGCTTAGAACGGGCTAATTCACCCCTCCACTTT. Amino acid sequence: CASSLERANSPLHF.

On this clone itself: The sample holds other DNA sequences that translate to the same CDR3. The chain is built from TRBV7-9 and TRBJ1-2; no clear D. V was cut by 3 bases and J by 5 bases, with 7 bases left in between. CDR3 length equals 12 residues. The germline V gene has CDR1 SEHNR and CDR2 FQNEAQ (reference sequence). In nucleotides, the CDR3 is TGTGCCAGCAGCTTCCGGGCTTATGGCTACACCTTC. Translation: CASSFRAYGYTF.

V and J are TRBV3-1 (or the pseudogene TRBV3-2) and TRBJ2-7, with D tentatively TRBD1 (6 bases). The V gene lost 2 bases and the J gene lost 8 bases, with 19 bases spanning the gap. The CDR3 has 15 amino acids. Germline V CDR1 and CDR2: LGHDT, YNNKEL (reference sequence). CDR3 protein: CASSQLQGLQGKQYF. The CDR3 bases are TGTGCCAGCAGCCAACTCCAAGGATTGCAGGGGAAGCAGTACTTC.

The rearrangement uses TRBV5-1 and TRBJ2-1; 15 bases are a match to TRBD2. CDR3 size: 17 residues. V was clipped by 3 bases and J by 2 bases; unmatched bases: 3. The V gene's germline CDR1 is SGHRS and CDR2 YFSETQ. The CDR3 region has the DNA TGCGCCAGCAGCTCCGGACTAGCGGGAGGGCCCTACAATGAGCAGTTCTTC. The encoded protein is CASSSGLAGGPYNEQFF.

The chain combines TRBV24-1 with TRBJ2-3; TRBD2 might be the D (6 bases). Germline V gene lookup returns CDR1 KGHDR and CDR2 SFDVKD. Trimming removed 3 bases from V and 2 bases from J, with 14 bases in between. CDR3 length equals 16 residues. CDR3 sequence: CATSDPAGGYTDTQYF. The DNA of the CDR3 is TGTGCCACCAGTGATCCAGCGGGTGGGTACACAGATACGCAGTATTTT.